The 24 T cell receptor beta chains in this list originate from one sample, sequenced in a study of OX40 agonist ivuxolimab in advanced cancers. Assay used: immunoSEQ multiplex PCR; TCRdb lists only in-frame clones, some missing. This table holds approximately 86,000 clones, around nine tenths found once. The sample in question was CD4+ or CD8+ T cells sorted from blood, obtained in a trial of the OX40 agonist ivuxolimab. These receptor sequences come from an adult with an advanced solid tumor such as melanoma, head and neck, liver or kidney cancer.

In this sample, this clone turned up once. The rearrangement links TRBV6-4 to TRBJ2-2; D unclear. The CDR3 totals 13 residues. Trimming stripped 0 bases from V and 7 bases from J, with 6 bases between. The germline gives CDR1 MRHNA, CDR2 SNTAGT. The CDR3 coding sequence is TGTGCCAGCAGTGACTCTCCCGGCGGGGAGCTGTTTTTT. Protein product: CASSDSPGGELFF.

The chain uses TRBV29-1 and TRBJ2-7; the match to TRBD2 covers 7 bases. The germline CDR1 and CDR2 sequences are SQVTM and ANQGSEA. The ends lost 8 bases at V and 1 base at J; junction bases unmatched: 5. The CDR3 totals 12 residues. The CDR3 sequence is CSFTGLSYEQYF. CDR3 bases: TGCAGCTTCACGGGACTATCCTACGAGCAGTACTTC.

The V gene is TRBV11-2, the J gene TRBJ2-7; D gene uncertain. The CDR3 totals 13 residues. Deletions cut 4 bases from V and 4 bases from J, with 11 bases between. CDR1 and CDR2 (germline): SGHAT, FQNNGV. The chain's CDR3 is CASSSQDGYEQYF. The CDR3 nucleotides are TGTGCCAGCAGCTCCCAGGACGGTTACGAGCAGTACTTC. The whole variable domain, filled in from reference TRBV11-2 and TRBJ2-7, reads EAGVAQSPRYKIIEKRQSVAFWCNPISGHATLYWYQQILGQGPKLLIQFQNNGVVDDSQLPKDRFSAERLKGVDSTLKIQPAKLEDSAVYLCASSSQDGYEQYFGPGTRLTVT.

V usage is TRBV2 and J usage is TRBJ1-3; D gene unclear. Trimming took off 2 bases at V and 4 bases at J, with 9 bases between the two ends. The CDR3 has 14 amino acids. CDR1 and CDR2 from the germline V gene are SNHLY and FYNNEI. Here the CDR3 reads CASSEKVRGNTIYF. CDR3 DNA: TGTGCCAGCAGTGAAAAGGTACGAGGAAACACCATATATTTT.

The rearrangement joins TRBV6-5 to TRBJ2-7; D is possibly TRBD1 (7 bases). The CDR3 is made up of 15 amino acids. CDR1 is MNHEY, CDR2 SVGAGI, per germline. The ends were cut back, 2 bases at V and 6 bases at J, with 17 bases in the middle. CDR3 nucleotide sequence: TGTGCCAGCAGTTACGTCGGACAGGTCGGGGGCGAGCAGTACTTC. Its protein is CASSYVGQVGGEQYF.

This chain links TRBV7-2 with TRBJ2-2; 8 bases match TRBD1. In germline, CDR1 is SGHTA, CDR2 FQGNSA. J lost 4 bases, V lost 5 bases, and 6 bases had no gene match. This CDR3 comprises 15 residues. DNA for the CDR3: TGTGCCAGCAGCATGGGACAGGCCGGCACCGGGGAGCTGTTTTTT. Translating it yields CASSMGQAGTGELFF.

The rearrangement links TRBV7-2 to TRBJ2-2, with TRBD2 identical over 9 bases. From germline, CDR1 is SGHTA and CDR2 FQGNSA. Trimming at V came to 0 bases and at J to 7 bases, leaving 6 bases not matched to a gene. The CDR3 contains 16 residues. CDR3 coding DNA: TGTGCCAGCAGCTTAGCGAGCAGCGGGAGGATCGGGGAGCTGTTTTTT. As protein: CASSLASSGRIGELFF. The full variable domain, rest sourced from reference TRBV7-2 and TRBJ2-2, is GAGVSQSPSNKVTEKGKDVELRCDPISGHTALYWYRQSLGQGLEFLIYFQGNSAPDKSGLPSDRFSAERTGGSVSTLTIQRTQQEDSAVYLCASSLASSGRIGELFFGEGSRLTVL.

The table lists this clone with a few counts. The chain couples TRBV25-1 to TRBJ1-1; no firm D call. V was cut by 6 bases and J by 4 bases, with 6 bases left in between. This CDR3 comprises 11 residues. Germline V gives CDR1 MGHDK, CDR2 SYGVNS. The CDR3 bases are TGTGCCAGCAGGACGGCCACTGAAGCTTTCTTT. Its protein is CASRTATEAFF.

This chain links TRBV27 with TRBJ2-3; D is perhaps TRBD2 (5 bases). The germline V and J ends were trimmed by 3 bases and 1 base, with 11 bases remaining between them. Germline values: CDR1 MNHEY, CDR2 SMNVEV (reference sequence). The CDR3 length is 15 residues. The CDR3 DNA reads as TGTGCCAGCAGTTTTTCAAGCGGAGGCACAGATACGCAGTATTTT. Its protein product is CASSFSSGGTDTQYF.

This clone occurred once. The J gene is TRBJ2-1, the V gene TRBV7-9; TRBD2 aligns across 7 bases. The germline gives CDR1 SEHNR, CDR2 FQNEAQ (reference sequence). V shed 4 bases and J 0 bases; nucleotides not matched to a gene: 3. This CDR3 has 15 amino acids. The CDR3 DNA reads as TGTGCCAGCAGCTCACTAGCGCCCTCCTACAATGAGCAGTTCTTC. This gives the protein CASSSLAPSYNEQFF.

This chain uses TRBV27 with TRBJ1-5; D gene ambiguous. The CDR3 covers 13 residues. CDR1 is MNHEY and CDR2 is SMNVEV in the germline V gene (reference sequence). Trimming shortened V by 5 bases and J by 6 bases, and 11 bases separated the two germline ends. The CDR3, as DNA: TGTGCCAGCAGTCGGAAACGGGGTCAGCCCCAGCATTTT. This gives the protein CASSRKRGQPQHF.

This chain connects TRBV6-6 to TRBJ2-2; tentative D call: TRBD1 (6 bases). V lost 4 bases and J 7 bases, leaving 10 bases between the germline ends. CDR3 size: 13 residues. Germline-derived CDR1 and CDR2 are MNHNY and SVGAGI (reference sequence). CDR3 sequence: CASSSQGIGELFF. The DNA for the CDR3 is TGTGCCAGCAGTTCACAGGGAATCGGGGAGCTGTTTTTT.

The chain links TRBV4-1 to TRBJ1-2; 7 bases map to TRBD1. The CDR3 has 14 amino acids. Germline assignment: CDR1 MGHRA and CDR2 YSYEKL. Germline trimming cut 6 bases from V and 8 bases from J; bases unmatched to any gene: 12. The CDR3 sequence is CASRRAQGGDGYTF. The CDR3, as DNA: TGCGCCAGCAGGCGAGCTCAGGGGGGGGACGGCTACACCTTC.

The chain links TRBV7-2 to TRBJ2-6, with 7 nucleotides matching TRBD2. With V trimmed by 3 bases and J by 2 bases, 4 bases remained unmatched. Germline CDR1 reads SGHTA; CDR2 reads FQGNSA. This CDR3 has 16 residues. CDR3 bases: TGTGCCAGCAGCTTGGGGAGGGCCACTGGGGCCAACGTCCTGACTTTC. It translates to CASSLGRATGANVLTF.

The gene calls are TRBV7-8 and TRBJ2-7, with TRBD2 as a possible D gene (5 bases). CDR1 is SGHVS and CDR2 is FQNEAQ in the germline V gene. The V end was cut by 3 bases, the J end by 3 bases, with 18 bases between. This CDR3 contains 16 residues. DNA for the CDR3: TGTGCCAGCAGCTTCAGACTAAGAAACTACAACTACGAGCAGTACTTC. It yields the protein CASSFRLRNYNYEQYF.

This clone appeared a few times. The chain recombines TRBV19 with TRBJ2-2; 11 bases fit TRBD1. The CDR3 is 14 residues long. The germline V gene encodes CDR1 LNHDA and CDR2 SQIVND (reference sequence). Trimming at V came to 4 bases and at J to 8 bases, leaving 3 bases not matched to a gene. CDR3 sequence (DNA): TGTGCCAGTAGTACCGGGACAGGGGGAGGGGAGCTGTTTTTT. It translates to CASSTGTGGGELFF.

This clone was picked up one time. The chain links TRBV27 to TRBJ2-5; D may be TRBD1 (6 bases). The CDR3 has 14 amino acids. V was cut by 6 bases and J by 0 bases, with 11 bases left in between. Germline assignment: CDR1 MNHEY and CDR2 SMNVEV (reference sequence). DNA for the CDR3: TGTGCCAGCAGGCTGGACAGAAACCAAGAGACCCAGTACTTC. It is translated as CASRLDRNQETQYF.

The chain uses TRBV4-2 and TRBJ2-3; 7 nucleotides agree with TRBD2. V was clipped by 4 bases and J by 6 bases; unmatched bases: 7. This CDR3 is 14 amino acids long. The V gene's germline CDR1 is LGHNA and CDR2 YNFKEQ. CDR3 bases: TGTGCCAGCAGCCGTACCGTGGGGGGGGATACGCAGTATTTT. It yields the protein CASSRTVGGDTQYF.

The rearrangement uses TRBV9 and TRBJ2-4; D ambiguous. The germline V gene encodes CDR1 SGDLS and CDR2 YYNGEE. V lost 0 bases and J lost 9, with 13 bases in between. The CDR3 spans 14 residues. CDR3 loop: CASSVGPGPTIQYF. CDR3 DNA: TGTGCCAGCAGCGTAGGCCCGGGCCCGACCATTCAGTACTTC.

This sequence joins TRBV5-1 and TRBJ2-7; tentative D call: TRBD1 (5 bases). Germline V gives CDR1 SGHRS, CDR2 YFSETQ. V lost 1 base, J lost 5 bases, and 10 bases lay in between. This CDR3 region has 13 residues. This CDR3 reads CASSLWTYNEQYF. In DNA, the CDR3 is TGCGCCAGCAGCTTGTGGACATACAACGAGCAGTACTTC.

V and J are TRBV19 and TRBJ2-1; no clear D. CDR3 length equals 14 residues. Germline loops: CDR1 LNHDA, CDR2 SQIVND (reference sequence). Trimming left V 5 bases short and J 10 bases short, with 18 bases between. In nucleotides, the CDR3 is TGTGCCAGTAGTCCGCAACCCAACGGGCAGGAGCAGTTCTTC. This sequence encodes CASSPQPNGQEQFF.

The rearrangement joins TRBV4-1 to TRBJ2-7; 11 bases line up with TRBD2. The CDR3 spans 17 residues. Germline loops: CDR1 MGHRA, CDR2 YSYEKL. The ends lost 0 bases at V and 4 bases at J; junction bases unmatched: 8. The DNA of the CDR3 is TGCGCCAGCAGCCAAGATACTTTAGCGGGAGGGCCGTACGAGCAGTACTTC. Translation: CASSQDTLAGGPYEQYF.

The CDR3: CASRAAPGWDVETQYF. As DNA, the CDR3 is TGTGCCAGCAGGGCAGCACCGGGGTGGGACGTGGAGACCCAGTACTTC. V and J are TRBV7-2 and TRBJ2-5; tentatively, D is TRBD1 or TRBD2 (5 bases each). The CDR3 has 16 amino acids. Germline V gene data show CDR1 as SGHTA and CDR2 as FQGNSA. The V end was cut by 6 bases, the J end by 5 bases, with 22 bases between.

The CDR3 here is CASSKGGLAVGETQYF. The CDR3 DNA follows: TGCGCCAGCAGCAAGGGAGGGCTAGCGGTCGGGGAGACCCAGTACTTC. The J gene is TRBJ2-5, the V gene TRBV5-1; TRBD2 aligns across 7 bases. CDR3 length: 16 residues. The germline V gene encodes CDR1 SGHRS and CDR2 YFSETQ. J gave up 5 bases and V 4 bases, and 14 bases lay outside the gene matches.